These T cell receptor beta chains were read from a single sample in a study of blood T cell repertoires in COVID-19. Data came from immunoSEQ multiplex PCR; TCRdb stores just in-frame clones and leaves some out. The table lists 140,000 to 150,000 clones, approximately 81% of them singletons. Sequenced material: peripheral blood. The receptors stem from a human donor in a cohort sampled during active COVID-19. The CDR3 runs from the conserved cysteine through the conserved F or W. D genes are given only for firm matches. Clone size is not always given. Where it is, it says once, few, many or a class for expanded clones.

d_gene	abundance	v_gene	j_gene	CDR3aa	CDR3nt
.	.	TRBV9	TRBJ2-7	CASSPGGGGTYEQYF	TGTGCCAGCAGCCCAGGGGGCGGGGGAACCTACGAGCAGTACTTC
TRBD1	.	TRBV29-1	TRBJ2-5	CSAGTGWETQYF	TGCAGCGCGGGGACAGGCTGGGAGACCCAGTACTTC
TRBD2	few	TRBV28	TRBJ2-7	CASSVTGTSEYEQYF	TGTGCCAGCAGTGTCACCGGGACTAGCGAGTACGAGCAGTACTTC
TRBD1	.	TRBV11-2	TRBJ1-2	CASSSGQGSGYTF	TGTGCCAGCAGCTCCGGACAGGGGTCTGGCTACACCTTC
.	once	TRBV3-1/TRBV3-2	TRBJ2-7	CASSLSPSYEQYF	TGTGCCAGCAGCCTATCCCCCTCCTACGAGCAGTACTTC
TRBD2	.	TRBV20-1	TRBJ2-3	CSASPLGGSATDTQYF	TGCAGTGCTAGTCCTCTGGGGGGGTCAGCCACAGATACGCAGTATTTT
TRBD1	.	TRBV19	TRBJ2-5	CASFTSGTEETQYF	TGTGCCAGTTTCACCTCCGGGACAGAAGAGACCCAGTACTTC
.	.	TRBV7-8	TRBJ2-1	CASSLSTYNEQFF	TGTGCCAGCAGCTTATCCACTTACAATGAGCAGTTCTTC
.	.	TRBV7-9	TRBJ1-2	CASSLRQGLDGYTF	TGTGCCAGCAGCTTAAGGCAGGGCTTGGATGGCTACACCTTC
.	.	TRBV27	TRBJ2-1	CASSRLYFSSYNEQFF	TGTGCCAGCAGTCGACTTTATTTCAGCTCCTACAATGAGCAGTTCTTC
.	.	TRBV28	TRBJ2-7	CASSLITEGQYF	TGTGCCAGCAGTTTAATTACGGAGGGGCAGTACTTC
.	once	TRBV6-2/TRBV6-3	TRBJ2-7	CASSPPADRSRTWAYEQYF	TGTGCCAGCAGTCCCCCGGCCGACAGGTCCAGGACTTGGGCCTACGAGCAGTACTTC
.	.	TRBV28	TRBJ1-2	CASRGDSLTYGYTF	TGTGCCAGCAGGGGTGACAGTCTTACTTATGGCTACACCTTC
TRBD1	.	TRBV27	TRBJ1-2	CASSLFGTGLYGYTF	TGTGCCAGCAGTTTATTTGGGACAGGCCTTTATGGCTACACCTTC
.	.	TRBV18	TRBJ2-3	CASSSQTDTDTQYF	TGTGCCAGCTCGTCACAGACAGACACAGATACGCAGTATTTT
TRBD1	.	TRBV7-9	TRBJ2-5	CASSADRGQETQYF	TGTGCCAGCAGCGCGGACAGGGGACAAGAGACCCAGTACTTC
TRBD1	.	TRBV27	TRBJ2-7	CASSFFQTGQQYF	TGTGCCAGCAGTTTCTTTCAGACAGGGCAGCAGTACTTC
.	.	TRBV27	TRBJ2-6	CASSFGQYHSGANVLTF	TGTGCCAGCAGTTTCGGACAGTACCACTCTGGGGCCAACGTCCTGACTTTC
TRBD2	.	TRBV2	TRBJ2-7	CASRQTSGKADEQYF	TGTGCCAGCAGGCAGACTAGCGGGAAGGCCGACGAGCAGTACTTC
.	.	TRBV15	TRBJ2-3	CATSRDFSGTSTDTQYF	TGTGCCACCAGCAGAGACTTCTCCGGGACTAGCACAGATACGCAGTATTTT
.	.	TRBV1	TRBJ2-7	CTSSQFRRTSDYEQYF	TGCACCAGCAGCCAATTCCGCAGGACTAGCGACTACGAGCAGTACTTC
.	few	TRBV7-3	TRBJ2-5	CASSQGSGTQYF	TGTGCCAGCAGCCAGGGGTCGGGGACCCAGTACTTC
TRBD1	.	TRBV29-1	TRBJ2-4	CSVTTQLTGKNIQYF	TGCAGCGTTACGACCCAACTGACAGGGAAAAACATTCAGTACTTC
.	.	TRBV20-1	TRBJ2-5	CSGLPLETQYF	TGCAGCGGGTTACCATTAGAGACCCAGTACTTC
TRBD1	.	TRBV6-2/TRBV6-3	TRBJ1-2	CASSYSLGTGLYGYTF	TGTGCCAGCAGTTACTCGCTCGGGACAGGCCTCTATGGCTACACCTTC
TRBD1	.	TRBV6-6	TRBJ1-5	CASAGGTGSNQPQHF	TGTGCCAGCGCTGGCGGGACAGGGAGCAATCAGCCCCAGCATTTT
TRBD1	few	TRBV7-3	TRBJ2-7	CASSHGQDYEQYF	TGTGCCAGCAGCCACGGACAGGACTACGAGCAGTACTTC
TRBD1	few	TRBV29-1	TRBJ2-7	CSVEGQGGYEQYF	TGCAGCGTTGAGGGACAGGGTGGCTACGAGCAGTACTTC
.	.	TRBV7-2	TRBJ1-5	CASSEAGIYSNQPQHF	TGTGCCAGCAGCGAAGCGGGGATTTATAGCAATCAGCCCCAGCATTTT
.	.	TRBV18	TRBJ1-5	CASSPGLGGDQPQHF	TGTGCCAGCTCACCAGGGTTGGGAGGGGATCAGCCCCAGCATTTT
TRBD2	.	TRBV7-9	TRBJ2-5	CASKASGRETQYF	TGTGCCAGCAAAGCTAGCGGGAGAGAGACCCAGTACTTC
TRBD1	.	TRBV18	TRBJ2-1	CASSNGTGPLKEQFF	TGTGCCAGCTCAAACGGGACAGGTCCCTTAAAGGAGCAGTTCTTC
TRBD1	.	TRBV7-9	TRBJ2-7	CASSSPGQGARREQYF	TGTGCCAGCAGCTCGCCCGGACAGGGGGCGCGGCGCGAGCAGTACTTC
.	.	TRBV28	TRBJ1-6	CASISLGGNSPLHF	TGTGCCAGCATCTCCCTCGGGGGTAATTCACCCCTCCACTTT
.	.	TRBV11-2	TRBJ2-2	CASSLQGTATGELFF	TGTGCCAGCAGCCTACAGGGGACTGCCACCGGGGAGCTGTTTTTT
TRBD1	few	TRBV10-2	TRBJ1-5	CASSGTGGSNQPQHF	TGCGCCAGCAGTGGGACAGGGGGCAGCAATCAGCCCCAGCATTTT
TRBD1	few	TRBV14	TRBJ1-1	CASSPRQGWNTEAFF	TGTGCCAGCAGCCCTAGACAGGGATGGAACACTGAAGCTTTCTTT